A selection of T cell receptor beta chains follows, all from one sample in a study of shared clonotypes between healthy human individuals. TCRdb keeps only in-frame clones here, not all; method: immunoSEQ multiplex PCR. The sample records some 2,500,000 clones, roughly 93% being singletons. The sample taken for sequencing was naive CD4+ T cells from PBMCs. These receptor sequences come from a man between 18 and 35 years old in good health. Some clones in this sample may be carry-over from other donors' samples. CDR3s include the opening cysteine and the closing phenylalanine or tryptophan. The D gene is left open where the match is weak. The size of a clone is reported for some rows only, either as once, few or many, or as a class for expanded clones.

D gene	V gene	clone size	J gene	CDR3 DNA	CDR3 protein
TRBD2	TRBV28	-	TRBJ2-3	TGTGCCAGCAGCGGTGAACGACTAGCGGGAGGGCCTTTGGCGCAGTATTTT	CASSGERLAGGPLAQYF
TRBD1	TRBV18	few	TRBJ1-5	TGTGCCAGCTCACGTGGAACAGGGGGCAATCAGCCCCAGCATTTT	CASSRGTGGNQPQHF
-	TRBV28	-	TRBJ2-7	TGTGCCAGCAGTTCACCCGGCAGCTTTATTCCCTACGAGCAGTACTTC	CASSSPGSFIPYEQYF
-	TRBV4-2	-	TRBJ1-1	TGTGCCAGCAGCCAAGAGGGAGATGGTGAAGCTTTCTTT	CASSQEGDGEAFF
TRBD2	TRBV7-2	-	TRBJ2-5	TGTGCCAGCAGTCTAGGACTAGGGGAGACCCAGTACTTC	CASSLGLGETQYF
TRBD1	TRBV4-1	-	TRBJ1-4	TGCGCCAGCAGCTACCTGGGGACAGGCTATGAAAAACTGTTTTTT	CASSYLGTGYEKLFF
TRBD2	TRBV7-8	-	TRBJ2-7	TGTGCCAGCAGCCCACCCCTCGCGGGGGGCCCTTACGAGCAGTACTTC	CASSPPLAGGPYEQYF
TRBD1	TRBV9	-	TRBJ2-1	TGTGCCAGCAGCGTTGGTACAGGGGGATCGGTCCCGGATAACGAGCAGTTCTTC	CASSVGTGGSVPDNEQFF
-	TRBV30	few	TRBJ1-5	TGTGCCTGGTCTCTCCGACAGACCTTTCAGCCCCAGCATTTT	CAWSLRQTFQPQHF
-	TRBV9	-	TRBJ2-7	TGTGCCAGCAGCGCTGACGGGCGGGACGAGCAGTACTTC	CASSADGRDEQYF
TRBD2	TRBV15	-	TRBJ2-1	TGTGCCACCACCACCCTGGGGATAGGGACTACTGGCAATGAGCAGTTCTTC	CATTTLGIGTTGNEQFF
-	TRBV20-1	few	TRBJ1-5	TGCAGTGCCGGGGATCAGCCCCAGCATTTT	CSAGDQPQHF
-	TRBV7-9	-	TRBJ2-1	TGTGCCAGCAGGCCCGGGCGCTCCTACAATGAGCAGTTCTTC	CASRPGRSYNEQFF
TRBD1	TRBV28	-	TRBJ2-1	TGTGCCAGCACAGGGGGCGCGGAGGGGTACAATGAGCAGTTCTTC	CASTGGAEGYNEQFF
TRBD1	TRBV5-1	-	TRBJ2-1	TGCGCCAGCAGCTCCGTCCCGGGACAGGGAAGTGAGCAGTTCTTC	CASSSVPGQGSEQFF
-	TRBV28	-	TRBJ1-2	TGTGCCAGCAGTTCCCGGGGTTATGGCTACACCTTC	CASSSRGYGYTF
TRBD1	TRBV5-6	-	TRBJ2-5	TGTGCCAGCAGCCCCCGGGACAGGGGGCAAGAGACCCAGTACTTC	CASSPRDRGQETQYF
-	TRBV5-4	-	TRBJ2-6	TGTGCCAGCAGCCCTGGGGGCTTTGGGGCCAACGTCCTGACTTTC	CASSPGGFGANVLTF
-	TRBV28	-	TRBJ1-2	TGTGCCAGCACCTTAGGGGGGGGGCGCAACTATGGCTACACCTTC	CASTLGGGRNYGYTF
-	TRBV2	-	TRBJ2-1	TGTGCCAGCAGTGCGACTAGGACCCCCTACAATGAGCAGTTCTTC	CASSATRTPYNEQFF
-	TRBV11-2	-	TRBJ2-2	TGTGCCAGCAGCTTATTTGGCGGGGAGCTGTTTTTT	CASSLFGGELFF
-	TRBV6-6	-	TRBJ1-2	TGTGCCAGCAGTGTATCGATTTACTATGGCTACACCTTC	CASSVSIYYGYTF
TRBD2	TRBV19	-	TRBJ2-3	TGTGCCAGTAGTGCCAGACCCCCAGCGGGAAGCACAGATACGCAGTATTTT	CASSARPPAGSTDTQYF
-	TRBV18	-	TRBJ2-1	TGTGCCAGCTGCCCCCGGAGCTCCTACAATGAGCAGTTCTTC	CASCPRSSYNEQFF
TRBD2	TRBV7-3	-	TRBJ2-1	TGTGCCAGCAGCTACGGACTAGTCCTCTACAATGAGCAGTTCTTC	CASSYGLVLYNEQFF
-	TRBV6-1	-	TRBJ1-2	TGTGCCAGCAGTGCCGGCTTTGGACCTTATGGCTACACCTTC	CASSAGFGPYGYTF
-	TRBV7-2	-	TRBJ2-3	TGTGCCAGCAGCTTTTCTATCTGGGGGAGCACAGATACGCAGTATTTT	CASSFSIWGSTDTQYF
TRBD2	TRBV6-4	-	TRBJ2-1	TGTGCCAGCAGTGACTATAGCGGGAGGCCCAATGAGCAGTTCTTC	CASSDYSGRPNEQFF
TRBD2	TRBV27	once	TRBJ2-1	TGTGCCAGCAGTTCTCGAACTGGACTAGCGATATTGAATGAGCAGTTCTTC	CASSSRTGLAILNEQFF
-	TRBV6-1	-	TRBJ2-7	TGTGCCAGCAGTGAAATAAGCTGGTACGAGCAGTACTTC	CASSEISWYEQYF
-	TRBV11-2	-	TRBJ2-3	TGTGCCAGCAGCCTTGGTAGCAGGGCTAGCACAGATACGCAGTATTTT	CASSLGSRASTDTQYF
TRBD2	TRBV9	once	TRBJ2-3	TGTGCCAGCAGGGCCGGGACTACCTCCACAGATACGCAGTATTTT	CASRAGTTSTDTQYF
TRBD1	TRBV5-1	-	TRBJ2-7	TGCGCCAGCAGCGGGACAGTCTCCTACGAGCAGTACTTC	CASSGTVSYEQYF
-	TRBV19	-	TRBJ2-1	TGTGCCAGTAGTATCTCCCCCCGGGACCGGAAGTTCTTC	CASSISPRDRKFF
-	TRBV5-8	-	TRBJ1-5	TGTGCCAGCAGCTTGGCCGGGGGTGGCGGTCAGCCCCAGCATTTT	CASSLAGGGGQPQHF
TRBD1	TRBV2	-	TRBJ1-4	TGTGCCAGCAGCCCGACCGACAGGGGGCCTTATGAAAAACTGTTTTTT	CASSPTDRGPYEKLFF
TRBD2	TRBV25-1	-	TRBJ2-1	TGTGCCAGCAGTCTAGCGGGAGGCAAGGAGCAGTTCTTC	CASSLAGGKEQFF
TRBD1	TRBV25-1	-	TRBJ2-1	TGTGCCAGCAGGTCAGGACAGGGAACCTACAATGAGCAGTTCTTC	CASRSGQGTYNEQFF
TRBD2	TRBV19	-	TRBJ2-1	TGTGCCAGTAGGCGATTCCATGCGATTAGCGGGAGTTATGAGCAGTTCTTC	CASRRFHAISGSYEQFF
TRBD1	TRBV27	-	TRBJ2-1	TGTGCCAGCAGTTACCAGGGGGCGCTCGATGAGCAGTTCTTC	CASSYQGALDEQFF
-	TRBV6-5	once	TRBJ1-3	TGTGCCAGCAAGCGGGGGCAAGGTGGAAACACCATATATTTT	CASKRGQGGNTIYF
-	TRBV14	-	TRBJ1-3	TGTGCCAGCAGCCCCCAACGGGCGAACACCATATATTTT	CASSPQRANTIYF
-	TRBV5-1	-	TRBJ2-2	TGCGCCAGCGACAAATCTAACACCGGGGAGCTGTTTTTT	CASDKSNTGELFF
TRBD1	TRBV5-1	-	TRBJ1-2	TGCGCCAGCAGCGGCGGGACAGGGGGCGCGAGTGGCTACACCTTC	CASSGGTGGASGYTF
TRBD1	TRBV27	-	TRBJ2-5	TGTGCCAGCAGTTACAACAGGGGGCGCGGGGAGACCCAGTACTTC	CASSYNRGRGETQYF
TRBD2	TRBV7-8	-	TRBJ2-2	TGTGCCAGCAGAAGACTAGCGGGAGTAAACGGGGAGCTGTTTTTT	CASRRLAGVNGELFF
TRBD2	TRBV29-1	-	TRBJ2-1	TGCAGCGCATCGGGACTAGCGGGAGCCTCCGGCTCCTACAATGAGCAGTTCTTC	CSASGLAGASGSYNEQFF
TRBD2	TRBV7-9	-	TRBJ2-7	TGTGCCAGCAGCTTATTAGCGGGAGGCGAGCAGTACTTC	CASSLLAGGEQYF
-	TRBV2	few	TRBJ1-1	TGTGCCAGCAGTGAAGCTACAGGGAGGACTGAAGCTTTCTTT	CASSEATGRTEAFF
-	TRBV9	few	TRBJ2-2	TGTGCCAGCAGCTCGGACGGACGGAAGAACACCGGGGAGCTGTTTTTT	CASSSDGRKNTGELFF
-	TRBV7-2	-	TRBJ1-4	TGTGCCAGCAGCTTAATTTCTCTCGGGGCAGGAGAGAGCGAAAAACTGTTTTTT	CASSLISLGAGESEKLFF
TRBD2	TRBV27	-	TRBJ2-2	TGTGCCAGCAGTTCAGACGGGAGGGGGGCCGGGGAGCTGTTTTTT	CASSSDGRGAGELFF
-	TRBV7-6	-	TRBJ1-1	TGTGCCAGCAGCTATTCCAGGGGATCACTGTCCGACACTGAAGCTTTCTTT	CASSYSRGSLSDTEAFF
-	TRBV19	-	TRBJ1-1	TGTGCCAGTAACCATAGAACGGGGGTAGCTTTCTTT	CASNHRTGVAFF